The 4 T cell receptor beta chains given below trace back to one sample, sequenced in a study of T cells in Graves' hyperthyroidism and ophthalmopathy. RNA transcripts provided the source from which TCR beta CDR3 regions were amplified. HTBI primers drove first-round RT-PCR of the TCR CDR3. TCRdb independently ran MiXCR on the multiplex PCR reads; one entry per CDR3 protein. Seen here are hundreds of thousands of distinct CDR3 sequences, around 39% observed once, and the top ten hold 8% to 9%. The source material was blood. These receptors came from a man aged 18 to 35 with Graves' hyperthyroidism.

In its sample, this clonotype was seen a few times. The V call is TRBV6-5, the J call TRBJ2-7; D possibly corresponds to TRBD1 (6 bases). Trimming removed 4 bases at V and 0 bases at J, with 13 bases between. The V gene's germline CDR1 is MNHEY and CDR2 SVGAGI. The CDR3 has 15 residues. Here the CDR3 DNA reads TGTGCCAGCAGTTTAGGAACAGGGCGCTCCTACGAGCAGTACTTC. The encoded protein is CASSLGTGRSYEQYF.

The chain carries TRBV20-1 and TRBJ2-7, with D perhaps TRBD1 or TRBD2 (6 bases each). The length of the CDR3 is 12 residues. V shed 3 bases and J shed 5 bases, with 11 bases lying between them. The germline V gene has CDR1 DFQATT and CDR2 SNEGSKA (reference sequence). In DNA form, the CDR3 reads TGCAGTGCTAGGAACAGGGAGGACGAGCAGTACTTC. Its translation is CSARNREDEQYF.

The chain recombines TRBV9 with TRBJ2-7; D may be TRBD1 (6 bases). V dropped 2 bases and J dropped 6 bases, with 9 bases sitting between them. The length of the CDR3 is 12 residues. Germline lookup yields CDR1 SGDLS and CDR2 YYNGEE. CDR3 nucleotides: TGTGCCAGCAGCGTCCGGGACACCGAGCAGTACTTC. The encoded protein is CASSVRDTEQYF.

With respect to this clonotype: A much larger clonotype is one base distant, so this may be a read error. V usage is TRBV11-1 and J usage is TRBJ1-2; no reliable D call. CDR1 and CDR2 (germline): SGHAT, FQDESV (reference sequence). The CDR3 length is 13 residues. CDR3 in amino acids: CASSSRAAYGHTF. Here the CDR3 DNA reads TGTGCCAGCAGCTCTCGAGCTGCCTATGGCCACACCTTC.